Listed below are T cell receptor beta chains from one sample, sequenced in a study of blood T cell repertoires in COVID-19. Here immunoSEQ multiplex PCR was the method, and the copy in TCRdb shows in-frame clones only, minus some. The table records about 200,000 clones, over 75% of them present only once. The sample consisted of peripheral blood. These receptors were collected from a man in his forties with active or convalescent COVID-19. Each CDR3 is given with its conserved first and last residue. The D gene is left open where the match is weak. Size is stated for part of the rows, as once, few or many counts, or as a class when the clone is expanded.

d_gene: TRBD1; j_gene: TRBJ1-1; v_gene: TRBV28; abundance: few; CDR3aa: CASSLAGGRYVNTEAFF; CDR3nt: TGTGCCAGCAGTTTGGCAGGGGGCCGATATGTGAACACTGAAGCTTTCTTT
d_gene: TRBD1; j_gene: TRBJ1-5; v_gene: TRBV7-2; abundance: NA; CDR3aa: CASSRGQNSNQPQHF; CDR3nt: TGTGCCAGCAGCCGGGGACAGAATAGCAATCAGCCCCAGCATTTT
d_gene: NA; j_gene: TRBJ1-4; v_gene: TRBV27; abundance: few; CDR3aa: CASSLQGQGEKLFF; CDR3nt: TGTGCCAGCAGTCTACAGGGCCAGGGTGAAAAACTGTTTTTT
d_gene: TRBD1; j_gene: TRBJ1-6; v_gene: TRBV29-1; abundance: few; CDR3aa: CSVRTGGYDSPLHF; CDR3nt: TGCAGCGTCCGGACAGGGGGCTATGATTCACCCCTCCACTTT
d_gene: NA; j_gene: TRBJ1-3; v_gene: TRBV2; abundance: NA; CDR3aa: CASSVDSSGNTIYF; CDR3nt: TGTGCCAGCAGTGTAGACAGCTCTGGAAACACCATATATTTT
d_gene: NA; j_gene: TRBJ2-3; v_gene: TRBV7-8; abundance: NA; CDR3aa: CASSLASSVAAFTDTQYF; CDR3nt: TGTGCCAGCAGCTTAGCATCATCTGTGGCGGCTTTCACAGATACGCAGTATTTT
d_gene: NA; j_gene: TRBJ1-4; v_gene: TRBV3-1/TRBV3-2; abundance: once; CDR3aa: CASRRLDGGENEKLFF; CDR3nt: TGTGCCAGCAGACGATTGGATGGGGGGGAGAATGAAAAACTGTTTTTT
d_gene: NA; j_gene: TRBJ1-5; v_gene: TRBV28; abundance: NA; CDR3aa: CASSLRQGFQPQHF; CDR3nt: TGTGCCAGCAGTTTAAGGCAGGGGTTTCAGCCCCAGCATTTT
d_gene: TRBD2; j_gene: TRBJ2-1; v_gene: TRBV9; abundance: NA; CDR3aa: CASSATSASYNEQFF; CDR3nt: TGTGCCAGCAGCGCAACTAGCGCCTCCTACAATGAGCAGTTCTTC
d_gene: TRBD2; j_gene: TRBJ2-3; v_gene: TRBV5-1; abundance: NA; CDR3aa: CASSSQTSGADTQYF; CDR3nt: TGCGCCAGCAGCTCTCAGACTAGCGGGGCAGATACGCAGTATTTT
d_gene: TRBD1; j_gene: TRBJ1-5; v_gene: TRBV5-5; abundance: NA; CDR3aa: CASSQEDRGYNQPQHF; CDR3nt: TGTGCCAGCAGCCAGGAGGACAGGGGATACAATCAGCCCCAGCATTTT
d_gene: TRBD1; j_gene: TRBJ1-1; v_gene: TRBV7-9; abundance: NA; CDR3aa: CASSHGNTGGADTEAFF; CDR3nt: TGTGCCAGCAGCCACGGCAACACAGGGGGCGCGGACACTGAAGCTTTCTTT
d_gene: TRBD2; j_gene: TRBJ2-1; v_gene: TRBV23-1; abundance: many; CDR3aa: CASSLHPSGSTNNEQFF; CDR3nt: TGCGCCAGCAGTCTACATCCTAGCGGGAGTACCAACAATGAGCAGTTCTTC
d_gene: NA; j_gene: TRBJ2-1; v_gene: TRBV6-4; abundance: NA; CDR3aa: CASSDLGFDEQFF; CDR3nt: TGTGCCAGCAGTGACCTCGGGTTCGATGAGCAGTTCTTC
d_gene: TRBD1; j_gene: TRBJ1-4; v_gene: TRBV2; abundance: NA; CDR3aa: CASSLSTGPNEKLFF; CDR3nt: TGTGCCAGCAGTCTATCGACAGGGCCTAATGAAAAACTGTTTTTT
d_gene: TRBD2; j_gene: TRBJ2-1; v_gene: TRBV19; abundance: NA; CDR3aa: CASSTLAGGANYNEQFF; CDR3nt: TGTGCCAGTAGTACTCTAGCGGGAGGTGCCAATTACAATGAGCAGTTCTTC
d_gene: NA; j_gene: TRBJ2-1; v_gene: TRBV5-1; abundance: NA; CDR3aa: CASSVGTLYNEQFF; CDR3nt: TGCGCCAGCAGCGTGGGGACTCTTTACAATGAGCAGTTCTTC
d_gene: TRBD2; j_gene: TRBJ2-1; v_gene: TRBV4-2; abundance: NA; CDR3aa: CASGTSGVINEQFF; CDR3nt: TGTGCCAGCGGGACTAGCGGGGTAATAAATGAGCAGTTCTTC
d_gene: NA; j_gene: TRBJ2-6; v_gene: TRBV7-8; abundance: NA; CDR3aa: CASSTNGRAAGANVLTF; CDR3nt: TGTGCCAGCAGCACGAACGGCAGGGCGGCTGGGGCCAACGTCCTGACTTTC
d_gene: NA; j_gene: TRBJ2-6; v_gene: TRBV3-1/TRBV3-2; abundance: NA; CDR3aa: CASSPRVTGGGANVLTF; CDR3nt: TGTGCCAGCAGCCCAAGGGTCACAGGTGGTGGGGCCAACGTCCTGACTTTC
d_gene: NA; j_gene: TRBJ1-3; v_gene: TRBV12-3/TRBV12-4; abundance: few; CDR3aa: CASSYGQGNTIYF; CDR3nt: TGTGCCAGCAGTTACGGACAGGGAAACACCATATATTTT
d_gene: NA; j_gene: TRBJ1-5; v_gene: TRBV5-4; abundance: NA; CDR3aa: CATNRAGQPQHF; CDR3nt: TGTGCCACCAACAGGGCCGGCCAGCCCCAGCATTTT
d_gene: NA; j_gene: TRBJ2-1; v_gene: TRBV6-1; abundance: NA; CDR3aa: CASSDSGLGYNEQFF; CDR3nt: TGTGCCAGCAGTGATTCGGGACTGGGCTACAATGAGCAGTTCTTC
d_gene: TRBD1; j_gene: TRBJ2-7; v_gene: TRBV5-1; abundance: NA; CDR3aa: CASWGQGYEQYF; CDR3nt: TGCGCCAGCTGGGGACAGGGCTACGAGCAGTACTTC